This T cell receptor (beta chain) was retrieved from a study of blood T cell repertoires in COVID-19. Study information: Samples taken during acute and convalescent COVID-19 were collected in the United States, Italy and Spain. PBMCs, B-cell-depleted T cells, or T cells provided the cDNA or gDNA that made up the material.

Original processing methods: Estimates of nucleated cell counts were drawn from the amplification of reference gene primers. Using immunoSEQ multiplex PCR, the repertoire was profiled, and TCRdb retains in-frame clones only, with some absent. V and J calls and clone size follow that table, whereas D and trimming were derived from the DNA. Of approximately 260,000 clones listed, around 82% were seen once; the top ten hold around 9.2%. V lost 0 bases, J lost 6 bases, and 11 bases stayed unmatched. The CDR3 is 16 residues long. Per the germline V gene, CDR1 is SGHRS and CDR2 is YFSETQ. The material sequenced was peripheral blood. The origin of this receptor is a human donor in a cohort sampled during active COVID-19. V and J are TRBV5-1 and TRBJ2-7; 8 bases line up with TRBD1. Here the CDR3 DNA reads TGCGCCAGCAGCTTGGCCCGAGGCAGGGGGCAGTCCGAGCAGTACTTC. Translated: CASSLARGRGQSEQYF.